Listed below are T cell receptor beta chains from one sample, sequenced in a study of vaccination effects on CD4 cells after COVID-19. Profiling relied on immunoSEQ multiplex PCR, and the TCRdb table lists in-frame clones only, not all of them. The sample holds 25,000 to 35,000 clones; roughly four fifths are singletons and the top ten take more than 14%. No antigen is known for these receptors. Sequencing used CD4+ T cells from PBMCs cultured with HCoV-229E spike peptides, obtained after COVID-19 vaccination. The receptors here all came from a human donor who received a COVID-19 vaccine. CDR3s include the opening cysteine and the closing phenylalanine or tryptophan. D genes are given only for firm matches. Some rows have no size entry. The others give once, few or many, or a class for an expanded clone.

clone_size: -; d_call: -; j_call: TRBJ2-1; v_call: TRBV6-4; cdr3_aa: CASSDSSGNNEQFF; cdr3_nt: TGTGCCAGCAGTGACTCTAGCGGTAACAATGAGCAGTTCTTC
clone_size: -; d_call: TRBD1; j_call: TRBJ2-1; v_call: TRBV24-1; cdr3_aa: CATSRDSNNEQFF; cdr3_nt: TGTGCCACCAGCCGGGACAGCAACAATGAGCAGTTCTTC
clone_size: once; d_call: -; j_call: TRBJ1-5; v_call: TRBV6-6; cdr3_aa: CASSLRDLNQPQHF; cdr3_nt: TGTGCCAGCAGTCTCCGGGACCTCAATCAGCCCCAGCATTTT
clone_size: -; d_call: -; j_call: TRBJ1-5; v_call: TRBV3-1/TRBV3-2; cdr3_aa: CASSQSRDQPQHF; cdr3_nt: TGTGCCAGCAGCCAATCCAGGGATCAGCCCCAGCATTTT
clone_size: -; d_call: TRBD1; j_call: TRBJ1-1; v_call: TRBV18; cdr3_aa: CASSPRQGEAFF; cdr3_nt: TGTGCCAGCTCACCTAGACAGGGTGAAGCTTTCTTT
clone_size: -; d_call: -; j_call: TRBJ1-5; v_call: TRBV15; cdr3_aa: CATSRAHARDQPQHF; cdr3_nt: TGTGCCACCAGCAGAGCACACGCACGTGATCAGCCCCAGCATTTT
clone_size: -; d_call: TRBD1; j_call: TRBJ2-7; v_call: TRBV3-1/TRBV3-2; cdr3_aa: CASSLWDSSYEQYF; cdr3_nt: TGTGCCAGCAGCCTTTGGGACAGCTCCTACGAGCAGTACTTC
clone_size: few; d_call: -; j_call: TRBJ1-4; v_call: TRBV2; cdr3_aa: CASSEQGSNEKLFF; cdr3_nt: TGTGCCAGCAGTGAGCAGGGCTCTAATGAAAAACTGTTTTTT
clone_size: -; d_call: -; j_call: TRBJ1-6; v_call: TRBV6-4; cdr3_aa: CASSRSPGDSPLHF; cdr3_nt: TGTGCCAGCAGCCGATCACCAGGGGACTCACCCCTCCACTTT
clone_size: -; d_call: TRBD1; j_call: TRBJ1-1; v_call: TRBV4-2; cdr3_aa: CASSQPDREGTEAFF; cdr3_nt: TGTGCCAGCAGCCAACCAGACAGGGAGGGCACTGAAGCTTTCTTT
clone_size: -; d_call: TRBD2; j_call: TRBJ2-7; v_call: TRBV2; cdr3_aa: CASSWGGAGRLYEQYF; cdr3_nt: TGTGCCAGCAGTTGGGGGGGAGCAGGGAGGCTTTACGAGCAGTACTTC
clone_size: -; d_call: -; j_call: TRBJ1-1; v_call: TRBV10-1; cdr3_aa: CASSAKTRVGTEAFF; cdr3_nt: TGCGCCAGCAGTGCAAAGACCAGGGTGGGCACTGAAGCTTTCTTT
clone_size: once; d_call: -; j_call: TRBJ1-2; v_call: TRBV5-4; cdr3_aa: CASSWVEGSGPYGYTF; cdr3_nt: TGTGCCAGCAGCTGGGTGGAGGGGAGCGGGCCCTATGGCTACACCTTC
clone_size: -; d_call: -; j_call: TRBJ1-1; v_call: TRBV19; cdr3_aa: CASTRPGGVNTEAFF; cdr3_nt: TGTGCCAGTACAAGGCCTGGGGGGGTGAACACTGAAGCTTTCTTT
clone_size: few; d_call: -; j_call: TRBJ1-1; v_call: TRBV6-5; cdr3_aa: CASSLDLLGQREAFF; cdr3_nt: TGTGCCAGCAGTCTCGATCTTTTGGGACAACGTGAAGCTTTCTTT
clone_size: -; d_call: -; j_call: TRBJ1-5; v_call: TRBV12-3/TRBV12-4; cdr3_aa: CASSLVLNQPQHF; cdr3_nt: TGTGCCAGCAGTTTGGTACTCAATCAGCCCCAGCATTTT
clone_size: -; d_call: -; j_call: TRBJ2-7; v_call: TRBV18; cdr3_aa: CASSPPASAGVDYEQYF; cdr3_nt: TGTGCCAGCTCACCACCTGCTTCTGCAGGGGTGGACTACGAGCAGTACTTC
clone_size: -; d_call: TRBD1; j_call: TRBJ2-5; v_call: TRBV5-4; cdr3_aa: CASSSRGRKETQYF; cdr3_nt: TGTGCCAGCAGCTCCAGGGGGCGGAAAGAGACCCAGTACTTC
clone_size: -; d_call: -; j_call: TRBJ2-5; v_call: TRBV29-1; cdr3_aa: CSVLRAEAQYF; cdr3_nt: TGCAGCGTCCTCAGGGCGGAGGCCCAGTACTTC
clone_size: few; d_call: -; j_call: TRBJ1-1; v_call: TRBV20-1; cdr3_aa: CSARENTEAFF; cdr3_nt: TGCAGTGCTAGAGAGAACACTGAAGCTTTCTTT
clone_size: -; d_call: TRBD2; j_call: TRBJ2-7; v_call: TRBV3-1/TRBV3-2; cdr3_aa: CASSQEGARLAGEQYF; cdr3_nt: TGTGCCAGCAGCCAAGAAGGGGCCCGACTAGCGGGGGAGCAGTACTTC
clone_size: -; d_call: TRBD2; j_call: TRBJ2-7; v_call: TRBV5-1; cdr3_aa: CASSPGSGGGYEQYF; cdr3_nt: TGCGCCAGCAGCCCCGGGAGCGGGGGCGGCTACGAGCAGTACTTC
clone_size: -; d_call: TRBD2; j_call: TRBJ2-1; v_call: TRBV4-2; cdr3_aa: CASSQVALAGASSYNEQFF; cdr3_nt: TGTGCCAGCAGCCAAGTAGCACTAGCGGGGGCTAGCTCCTACAATGAGCAGTTCTTC
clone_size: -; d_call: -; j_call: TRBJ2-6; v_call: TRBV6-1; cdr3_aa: CASSELLGPGAGANVLTF; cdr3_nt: TGTGCCAGCAGTGAGTTATTGGGACCCGGGGCTGGGGCCAACGTCCTGACTTTC
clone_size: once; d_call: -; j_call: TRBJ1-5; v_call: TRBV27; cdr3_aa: CASSLPMGPQHF; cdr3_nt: TGTGCCAGCAGTTTACCGATGGGGCCCCAGCATTTT
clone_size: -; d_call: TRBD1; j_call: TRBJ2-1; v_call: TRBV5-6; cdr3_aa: CASSLPTGVYNEQFF; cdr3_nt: TGTGCCAGCAGCCTACCGACAGGGGTTTACAATGAGCAGTTCTTC
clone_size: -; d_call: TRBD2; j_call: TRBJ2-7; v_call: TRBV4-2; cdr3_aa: CASSPMGGASGRYEQYF; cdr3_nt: TGTGCCAGCAGCCCTATGGGTGGGGCTAGCGGGAGATACGAGCAGTACTTC
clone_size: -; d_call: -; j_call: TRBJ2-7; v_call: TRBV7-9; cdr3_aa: CASSSSDITPYEQYF; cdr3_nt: TGTGCCAGCAGCTCTAGCGACATAACCCCCTACGAGCAGTACTTC
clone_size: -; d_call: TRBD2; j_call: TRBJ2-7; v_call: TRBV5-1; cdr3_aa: CASSLEPSGDYEQYF; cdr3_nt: TGCGCCAGCAGCTTGGAACCTAGCGGGGACTACGAGCAGTACTTC
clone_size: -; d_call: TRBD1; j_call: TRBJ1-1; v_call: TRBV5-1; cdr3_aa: CASTTGMNTEAFF; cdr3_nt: TGCGCCAGCACGACAGGGATGAACACTGAAGCTTTCTTT
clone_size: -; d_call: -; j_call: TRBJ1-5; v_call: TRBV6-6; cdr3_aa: CASSYSRGGQGPQHF; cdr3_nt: TGTGCCAGCAGTTACTCCCGGGGCGGGCAAGGGCCCCAGCATTTT
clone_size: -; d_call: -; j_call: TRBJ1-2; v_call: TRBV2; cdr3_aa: CASSDLGAWGYTF; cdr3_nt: TGTGCCAGCAGTGACTTGGGGGCATGGGGCTACACCTTC
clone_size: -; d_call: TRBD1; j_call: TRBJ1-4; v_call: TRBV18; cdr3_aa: CASSPGQGPEKLFF; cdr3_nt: TGTGCCAGCTCACCTGGACAGGGGCCTGAAAAACTGTTTTTT
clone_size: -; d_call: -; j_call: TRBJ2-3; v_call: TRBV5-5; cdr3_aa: CASSNRDSTDTQYF; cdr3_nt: TGTGCCAGCAGCAACCGGGACTCAACAGATACGCAGTATTTT
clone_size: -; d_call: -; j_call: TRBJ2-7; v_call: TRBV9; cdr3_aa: CASSVVPGDEQYF; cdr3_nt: TGTGCCAGCAGCGTAGTTCCAGGGGACGAGCAGTACTTC
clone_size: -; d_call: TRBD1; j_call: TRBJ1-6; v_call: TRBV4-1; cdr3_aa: CASSQPRTGPTLHF; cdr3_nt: TGCGCCAGCAGCCAACCCCGGACAGGGCCCACCCTCCACTTT
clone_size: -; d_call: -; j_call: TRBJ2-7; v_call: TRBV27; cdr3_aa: CASTSGLGQKREQYF; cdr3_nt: TGTGCCAGCACATCAGGGTTGGGGCAAAAACGCGAGCAGTACTTC
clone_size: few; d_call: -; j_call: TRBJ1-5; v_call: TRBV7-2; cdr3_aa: CASSLSGRAQHF; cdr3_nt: TGTGCCAGCAGCTTATCCGGACGGGCCCAGCATTTT
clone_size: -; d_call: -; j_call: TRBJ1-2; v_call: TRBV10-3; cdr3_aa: CATHVGYGYTF; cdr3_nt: TGTGCCACGCACGTGGGATATGGCTACACCTTC
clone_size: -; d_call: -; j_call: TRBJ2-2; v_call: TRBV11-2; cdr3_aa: CASSPGQSTGELFF; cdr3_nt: TGTGCCAGCAGCCCTGGACAGTCAACCGGGGAGCTGTTTTTT
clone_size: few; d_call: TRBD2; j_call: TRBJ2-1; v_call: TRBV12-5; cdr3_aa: CASGSVSSGINEQFF; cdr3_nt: TGTGCTAGTGGTTCAGTCTCTAGCGGGATCAATGAGCAGTTCTTC
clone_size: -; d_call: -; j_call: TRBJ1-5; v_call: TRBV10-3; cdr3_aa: CAIARDGDQPQHF; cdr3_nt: TGTGCCATCGCTCGGGACGGGGATCAGCCCCAGCATTTT